This T cell receptor (beta chain) originates from a study of blood T cell repertoires in COVID-19. Study-level background: Some COVID-19 samples were acute and others convalescent; all came from the United States, Italy and Spain. PBMCs, B-cell-depleted T cells, or T cells provided the cDNA or gDNA that made up the material.

This clone occurred a few times. This CDR3 spans 14 amino acids. The ends lost 2 bases at V and 4 bases at J; junction bases unmatched: 0. Germline V lookup: CDR1 SQVTM, CDR2 ANQGSEA. The table came from immunoSEQ multiplex PCR; TCRdb's copy has only in-frame clones and leaves some out. In the table there are about 240,000 clones, 70% to 90% of which are singletons. Input material: peripheral blood. The receptor was derived from a woman in her thirties who had recovered from COVID-19. The chain joins TRBV29-1 to TRBJ2-1; 12 bases fit TRBD2. The CDR3 reads CSVETSGGYNEQFF. The CDR3 DNA is TGCAGCGTTGAAACTAGCGGGGGGTACAATGAGCAGTTCTTC.